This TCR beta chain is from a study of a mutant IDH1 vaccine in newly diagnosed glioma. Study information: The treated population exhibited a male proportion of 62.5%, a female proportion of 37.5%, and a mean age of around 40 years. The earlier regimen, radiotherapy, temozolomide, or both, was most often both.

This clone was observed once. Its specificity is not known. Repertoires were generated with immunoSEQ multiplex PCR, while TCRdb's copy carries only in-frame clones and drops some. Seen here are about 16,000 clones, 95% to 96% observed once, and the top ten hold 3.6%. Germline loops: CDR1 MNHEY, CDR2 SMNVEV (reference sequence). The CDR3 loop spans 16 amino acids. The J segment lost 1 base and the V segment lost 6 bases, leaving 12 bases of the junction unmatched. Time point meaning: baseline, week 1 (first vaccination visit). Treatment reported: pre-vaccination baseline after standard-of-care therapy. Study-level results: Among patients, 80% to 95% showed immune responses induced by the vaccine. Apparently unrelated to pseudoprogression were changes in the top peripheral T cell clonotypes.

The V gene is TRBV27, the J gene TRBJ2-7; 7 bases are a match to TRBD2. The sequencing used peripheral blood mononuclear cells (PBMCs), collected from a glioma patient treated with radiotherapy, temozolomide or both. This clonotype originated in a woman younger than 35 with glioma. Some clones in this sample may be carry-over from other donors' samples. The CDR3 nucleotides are TGTGCCAGCAGGTCCCTAGGGGAGGGCCTTTCCTACGAGCAGTACTTC. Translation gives CASRSLGEGLSYEQYF.